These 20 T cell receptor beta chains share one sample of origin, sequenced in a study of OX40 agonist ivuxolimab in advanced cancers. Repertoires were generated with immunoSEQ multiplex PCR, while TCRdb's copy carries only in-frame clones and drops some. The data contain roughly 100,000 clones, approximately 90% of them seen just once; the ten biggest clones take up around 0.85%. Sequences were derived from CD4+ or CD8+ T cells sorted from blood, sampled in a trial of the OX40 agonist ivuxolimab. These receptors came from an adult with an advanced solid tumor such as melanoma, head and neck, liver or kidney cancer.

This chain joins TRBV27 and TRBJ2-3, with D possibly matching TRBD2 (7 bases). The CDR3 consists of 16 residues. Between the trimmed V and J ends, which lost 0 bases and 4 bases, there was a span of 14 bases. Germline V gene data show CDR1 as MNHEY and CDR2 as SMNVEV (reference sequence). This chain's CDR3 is CASSLSRGGWADTQYF. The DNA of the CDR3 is TGTGCCAGCAGTTTATCGAGGGGGGGATGGGCAGATACGCAGTATTTT.

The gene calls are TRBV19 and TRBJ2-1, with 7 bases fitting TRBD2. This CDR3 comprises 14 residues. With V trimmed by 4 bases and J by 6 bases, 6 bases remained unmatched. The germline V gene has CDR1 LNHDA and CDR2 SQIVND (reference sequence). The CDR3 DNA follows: TGTGCCAGTAGTACAGCGGGGTATCGCAATGAGCAGTTCTTC. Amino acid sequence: CASSTAGYRNEQFF. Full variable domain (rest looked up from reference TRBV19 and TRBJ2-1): DGGITQSPKYLFRKEGQNVTLSCEQNLNHDAMYWYRQDPGQGLRLIYYSQIVNDFQKGDIAEGYSVSREKKESFPLTVTSAQKNPTAFYLCASSTAGYRNEQFFGPGTRLTVL.

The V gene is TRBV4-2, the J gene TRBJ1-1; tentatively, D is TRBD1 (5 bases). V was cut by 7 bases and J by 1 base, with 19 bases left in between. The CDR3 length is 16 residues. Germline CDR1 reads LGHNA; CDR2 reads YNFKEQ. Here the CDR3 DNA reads TGTGCCAGCACCCCCCACGGGGCAGTTAAGAACACTGAAGCTTTCTTT. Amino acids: CASTPHGAVKNTEAFF.

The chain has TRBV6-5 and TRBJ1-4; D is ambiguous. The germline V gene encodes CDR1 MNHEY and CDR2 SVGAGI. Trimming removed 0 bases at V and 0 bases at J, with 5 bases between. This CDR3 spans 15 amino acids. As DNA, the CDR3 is TGTGCCAGCAGTTACTCCCCCACAACTAATGAAAAACTGTTTTTT. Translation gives CASSYSPTTNEKLFF.

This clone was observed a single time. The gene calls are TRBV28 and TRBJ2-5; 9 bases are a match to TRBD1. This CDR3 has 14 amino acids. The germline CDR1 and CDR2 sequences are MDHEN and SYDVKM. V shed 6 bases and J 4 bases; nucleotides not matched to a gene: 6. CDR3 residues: CASSGTGWGETQYF. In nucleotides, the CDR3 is TGTGCCAGCAGCGGGACAGGGTGGGGAGAGACCCAGTACTTC.

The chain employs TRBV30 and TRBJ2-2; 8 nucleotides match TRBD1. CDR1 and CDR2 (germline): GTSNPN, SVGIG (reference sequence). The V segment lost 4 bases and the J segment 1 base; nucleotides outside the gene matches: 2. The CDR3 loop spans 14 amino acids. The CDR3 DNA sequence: TGTGCCTGGACCGGGACAGGGAACACCGGGGAGCTGTTTTTT. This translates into CAWTGTGNTGELFF.

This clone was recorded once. The CDR3 reads CASRPYGPDQPQHF. CDR3 nucleotides: TGTGCCAGCAGACCCTACGGGCCTGATCAGCCCCAGCATTTT. The chain joins TRBV27 to TRBJ1-5; D is unresolved. The germline V gene encodes CDR1 MNHEY and CDR2 SMNVEV (reference sequence). The CDR3 length is 14 residues. Trimming cost V 6 bases and J 5 bases, with 14 bases left between them.

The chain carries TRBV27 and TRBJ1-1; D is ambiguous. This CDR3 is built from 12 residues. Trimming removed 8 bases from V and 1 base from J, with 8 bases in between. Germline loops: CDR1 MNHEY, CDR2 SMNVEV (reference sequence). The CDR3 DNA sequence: TGTGCCAGCCGATACAAGAACACTGAAGCTTTCTTT. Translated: CASRYKNTEAFF.

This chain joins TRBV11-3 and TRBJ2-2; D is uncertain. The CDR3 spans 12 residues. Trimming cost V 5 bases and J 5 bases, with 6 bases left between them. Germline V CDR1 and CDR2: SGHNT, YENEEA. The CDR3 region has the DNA TGTGCCAGCAGCCTGCAGACCGGGGAGCTGTTTTTT. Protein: CASSLQTGELFF.

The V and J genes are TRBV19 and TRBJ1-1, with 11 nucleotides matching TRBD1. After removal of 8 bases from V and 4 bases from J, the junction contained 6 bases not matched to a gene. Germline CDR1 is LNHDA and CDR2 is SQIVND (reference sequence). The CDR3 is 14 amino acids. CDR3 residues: CASETGTGGTEAFF. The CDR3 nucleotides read TGTGCCAGTGAAACCGGGACAGGGGGCACTGAAGCTTTCTTT. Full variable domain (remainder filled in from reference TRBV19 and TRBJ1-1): DGGITQSPKYLFRKEGQNVTLSCEQNLNHDAMYWYRQDPGQGLRLIYYSQIVNDFQKGDIAEGYSVSREKKESFPLTVTSAQKNPTAFYLCASETGTGGTEAFFGQGTRLTVV.

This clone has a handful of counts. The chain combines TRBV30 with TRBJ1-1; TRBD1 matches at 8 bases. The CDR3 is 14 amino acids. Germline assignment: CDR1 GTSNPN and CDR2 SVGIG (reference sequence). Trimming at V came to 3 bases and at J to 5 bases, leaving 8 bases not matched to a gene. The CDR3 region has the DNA TGTGCCTGGAGAGCAGGACAGGGAAGAACTGAAGCTTTCTTT. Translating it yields CAWRAGQGRTEAFF.

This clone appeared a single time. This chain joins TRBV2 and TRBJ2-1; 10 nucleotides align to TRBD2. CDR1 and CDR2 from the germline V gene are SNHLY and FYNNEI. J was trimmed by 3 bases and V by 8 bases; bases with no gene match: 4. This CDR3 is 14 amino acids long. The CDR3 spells CASGLAVDYNEQFF. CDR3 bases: TGTGCCAGCGGACTAGCGGTCGACTACAATGAGCAGTTCTTC.

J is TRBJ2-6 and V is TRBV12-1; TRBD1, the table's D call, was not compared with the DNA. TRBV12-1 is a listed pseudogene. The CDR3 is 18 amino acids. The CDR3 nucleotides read TGTGCCAGCAGCCACTATTATGTAGGACAAAGTCGGGCCAACGTCCTGACTTTC. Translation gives CASSHYYVGQSRANVLTF.

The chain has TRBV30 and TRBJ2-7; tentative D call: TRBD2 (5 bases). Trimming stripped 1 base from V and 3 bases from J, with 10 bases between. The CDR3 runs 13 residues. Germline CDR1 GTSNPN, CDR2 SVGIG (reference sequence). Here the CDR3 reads CAWSGGGGYEQYF. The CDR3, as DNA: TGTGCCTGGAGTGGAGGAGGTGGCTACGAGCAGTACTTC.

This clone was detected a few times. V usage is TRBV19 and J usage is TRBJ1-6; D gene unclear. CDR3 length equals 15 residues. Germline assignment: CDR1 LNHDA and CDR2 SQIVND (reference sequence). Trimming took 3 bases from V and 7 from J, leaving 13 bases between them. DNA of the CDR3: TGTGCCAGTAGTATCTTTCTCCTCGAGAATTCACCCCTCCACTTT. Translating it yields CASSIFLLENSPLHF.

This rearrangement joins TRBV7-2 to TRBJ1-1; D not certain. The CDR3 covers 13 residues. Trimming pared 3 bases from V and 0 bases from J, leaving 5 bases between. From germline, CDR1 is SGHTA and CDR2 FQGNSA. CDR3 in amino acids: CASSFDVNTEAFF. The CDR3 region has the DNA TGTGCCAGCAGCTTTGATGTGAACACTGAAGCTTTCTTT.

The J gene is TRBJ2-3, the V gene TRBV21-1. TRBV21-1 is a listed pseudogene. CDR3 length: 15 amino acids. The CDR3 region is CASSKGIEPPDTQYF. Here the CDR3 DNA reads TGTGCCAGCAGCAAGGGTATAGAGCCCCCAGATACGCAGTATTTT.

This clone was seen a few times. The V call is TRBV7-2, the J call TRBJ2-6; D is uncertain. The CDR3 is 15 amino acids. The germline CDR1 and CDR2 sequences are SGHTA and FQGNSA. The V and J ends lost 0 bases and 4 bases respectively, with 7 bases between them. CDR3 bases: TGTGCCAGCAGCTTAGCCAGGTCGGGGGCCAACGTCCTGACTTTC. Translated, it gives CASSLARSGANVLTF.

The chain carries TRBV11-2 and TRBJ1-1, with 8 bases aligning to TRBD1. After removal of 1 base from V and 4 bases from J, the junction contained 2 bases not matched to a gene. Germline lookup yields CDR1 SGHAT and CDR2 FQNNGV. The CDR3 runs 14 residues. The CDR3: CASSLATGGTEAFF. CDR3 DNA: TGTGCCAGCAGCTTAGCTACAGGGGGCACTGAAGCTTTCTTT.

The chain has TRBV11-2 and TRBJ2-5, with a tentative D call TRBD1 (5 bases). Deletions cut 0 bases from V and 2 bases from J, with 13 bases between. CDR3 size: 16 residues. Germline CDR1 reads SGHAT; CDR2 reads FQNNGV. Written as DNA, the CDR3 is TGTGCCAGCAGCTTAGAAGGCGGCAGGGTGCAAGAGACCCAGTACTTC. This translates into CASSLEGGRVQETQYF.